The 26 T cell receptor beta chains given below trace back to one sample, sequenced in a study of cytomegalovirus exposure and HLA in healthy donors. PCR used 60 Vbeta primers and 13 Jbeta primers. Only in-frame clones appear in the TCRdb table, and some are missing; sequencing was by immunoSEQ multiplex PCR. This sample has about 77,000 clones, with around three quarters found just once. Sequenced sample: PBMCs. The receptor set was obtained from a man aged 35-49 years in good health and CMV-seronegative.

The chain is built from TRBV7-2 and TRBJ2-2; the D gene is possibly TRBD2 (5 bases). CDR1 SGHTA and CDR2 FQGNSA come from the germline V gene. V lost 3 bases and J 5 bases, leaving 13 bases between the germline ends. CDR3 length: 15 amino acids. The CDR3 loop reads CASSFPGRGTGELFF. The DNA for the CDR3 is TGTGCCAGCAGCTTTCCGGGTCGCGGGACCGGGGAGCTGTTTTTT.

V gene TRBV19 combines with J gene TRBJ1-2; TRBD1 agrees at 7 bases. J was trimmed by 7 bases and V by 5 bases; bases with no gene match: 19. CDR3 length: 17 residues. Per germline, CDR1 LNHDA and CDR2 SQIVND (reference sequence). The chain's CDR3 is CASSAEFARGTRTGYTF. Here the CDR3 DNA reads TGTGCCAGTAGTGCCGAGTTTGCCAGGGGGACACGCACTGGCTACACCTTC.

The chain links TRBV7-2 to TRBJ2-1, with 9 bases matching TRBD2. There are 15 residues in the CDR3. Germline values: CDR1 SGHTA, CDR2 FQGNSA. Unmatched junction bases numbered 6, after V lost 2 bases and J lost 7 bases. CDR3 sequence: CASSLWREGRNEQFF. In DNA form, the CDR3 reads TGTGCCAGCAGCTTATGGCGGGAGGGCAGGAATGAGCAGTTCTTC.

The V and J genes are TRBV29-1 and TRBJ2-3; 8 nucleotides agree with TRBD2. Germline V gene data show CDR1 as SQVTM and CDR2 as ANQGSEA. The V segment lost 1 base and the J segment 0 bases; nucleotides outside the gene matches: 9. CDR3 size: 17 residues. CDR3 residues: CSVEGLGLGTSTDTQYF. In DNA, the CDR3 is TGCAGCGTTGAAGGTTTGGGACTAGGTACTAGCACAGATACGCAGTATTTT.

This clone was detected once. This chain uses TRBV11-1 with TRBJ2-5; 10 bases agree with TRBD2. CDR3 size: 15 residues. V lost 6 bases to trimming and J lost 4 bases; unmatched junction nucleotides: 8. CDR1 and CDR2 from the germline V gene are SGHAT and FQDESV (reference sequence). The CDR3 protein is CASSYLAGGSETQYF. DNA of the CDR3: TGTGCCAGCAGTTATTTAGCGGGAGGTTCAGAGACCCAGTACTTC.

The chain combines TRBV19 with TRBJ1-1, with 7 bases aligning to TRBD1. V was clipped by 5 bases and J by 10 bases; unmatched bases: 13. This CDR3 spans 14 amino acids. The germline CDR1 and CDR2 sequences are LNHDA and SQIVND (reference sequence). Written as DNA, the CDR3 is TGTGCCAGTAGTCAAGAAGACAGGGCAATTGGAGCTTTCTTT. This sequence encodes CASSQEDRAIGAFF.

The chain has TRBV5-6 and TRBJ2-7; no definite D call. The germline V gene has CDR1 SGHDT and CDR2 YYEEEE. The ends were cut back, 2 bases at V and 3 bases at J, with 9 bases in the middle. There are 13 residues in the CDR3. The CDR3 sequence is CASSLQILYEQYF. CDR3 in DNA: TGTGCCAGCAGCTTACAGATCCTCTACGAGCAGTACTTC.

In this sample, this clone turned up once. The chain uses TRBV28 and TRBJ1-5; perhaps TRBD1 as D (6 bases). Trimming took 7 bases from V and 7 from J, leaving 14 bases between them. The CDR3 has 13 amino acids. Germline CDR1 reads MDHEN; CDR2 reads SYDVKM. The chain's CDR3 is CASTDSLGQPQHF. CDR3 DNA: TGTGCCAGCACGGACAGCCTGGGGCAGCCCCAGCATTTT.

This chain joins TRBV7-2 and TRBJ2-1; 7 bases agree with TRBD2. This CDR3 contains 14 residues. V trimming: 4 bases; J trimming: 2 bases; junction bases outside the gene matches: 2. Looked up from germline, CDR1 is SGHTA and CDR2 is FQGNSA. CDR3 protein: CASSSGLAYNEQFF. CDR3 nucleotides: TGTGCCAGCAGCTCAGGACTAGCCTACAATGAGCAGTTCTTC.

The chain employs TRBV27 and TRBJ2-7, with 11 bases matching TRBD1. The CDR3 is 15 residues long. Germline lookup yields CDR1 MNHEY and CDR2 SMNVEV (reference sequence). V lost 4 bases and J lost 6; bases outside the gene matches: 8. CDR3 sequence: CASSSLRDRGGEQYF. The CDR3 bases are TGTGCCAGCAGTTCTCTCCGGGACAGGGGGGGCGAGCAGTACTTC.

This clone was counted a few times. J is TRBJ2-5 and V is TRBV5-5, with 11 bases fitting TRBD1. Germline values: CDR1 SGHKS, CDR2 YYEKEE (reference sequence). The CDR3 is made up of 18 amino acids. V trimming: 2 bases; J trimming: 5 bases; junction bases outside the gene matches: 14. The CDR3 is CASSFQSLLGTGGETQYF. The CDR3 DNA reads TGTGCCAGCAGCTTTCAGTCCCTACTTGGGACAGGGGGGGAGACCCAGTACTTC.

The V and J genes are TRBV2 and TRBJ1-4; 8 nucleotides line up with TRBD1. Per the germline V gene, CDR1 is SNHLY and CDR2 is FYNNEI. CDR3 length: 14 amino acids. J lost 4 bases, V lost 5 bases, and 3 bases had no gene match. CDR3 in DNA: TGTGCCAGCAGTTATGACAGGGGTAATGAAAAACTGTTTTTT. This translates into CASSYDRGNEKLFF.

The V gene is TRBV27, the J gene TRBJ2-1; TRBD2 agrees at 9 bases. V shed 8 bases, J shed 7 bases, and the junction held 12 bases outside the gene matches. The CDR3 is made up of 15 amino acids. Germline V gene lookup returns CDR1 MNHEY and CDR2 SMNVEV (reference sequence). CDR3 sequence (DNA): TGTGCCAGCGGTGAGGGACTAGCACTTGAAAATGAGCAGTTCTTC. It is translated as CASGEGLALENEQFF.

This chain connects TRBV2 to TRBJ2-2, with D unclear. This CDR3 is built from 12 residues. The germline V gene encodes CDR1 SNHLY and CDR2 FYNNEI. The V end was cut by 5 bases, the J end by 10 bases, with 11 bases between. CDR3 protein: CASSSLEVELFF. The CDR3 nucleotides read TGTGCCAGCAGTAGTCTAGAAGTGGAGCTGTTTTTT.

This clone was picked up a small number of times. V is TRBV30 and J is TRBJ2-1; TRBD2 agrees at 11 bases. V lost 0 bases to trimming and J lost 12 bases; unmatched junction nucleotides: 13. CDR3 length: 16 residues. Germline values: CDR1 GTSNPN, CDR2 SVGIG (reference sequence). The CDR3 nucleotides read TGTGCCTGGAGTGTCCGGGGGCTAGCGGGAGGTTTTCCGCAGTTCTTC. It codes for CAWSVRGLAGGFPQFF. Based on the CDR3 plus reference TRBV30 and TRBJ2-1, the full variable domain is SQTIHQWPATLVQPVGSPLSLECTVEGTSNPNLYWYRQAAGRGLQLLFYSVGIGQISSEVPQNLSASRPQDRQFILSSKKLLLSDSGFYLCAWSVRGLAGGFPQFFGPGTRLTVL.

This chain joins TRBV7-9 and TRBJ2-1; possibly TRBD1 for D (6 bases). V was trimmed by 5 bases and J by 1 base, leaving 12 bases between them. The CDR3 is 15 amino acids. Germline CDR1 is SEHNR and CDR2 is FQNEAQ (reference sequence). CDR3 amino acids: CASSVDSYSYNEQFF. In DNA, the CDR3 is TGTGCCAGCAGCGTGGACAGCTATTCCTACAATGAGCAGTTCTTC.

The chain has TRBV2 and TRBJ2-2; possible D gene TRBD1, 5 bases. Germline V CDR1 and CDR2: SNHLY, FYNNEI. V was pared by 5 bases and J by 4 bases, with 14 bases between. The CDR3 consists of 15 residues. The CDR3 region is CASSKGLQGTGELFF. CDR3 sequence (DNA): TGTGCCAGCAGTAAGGGCCTCCAGGGCACCGGGGAGCTGTTTTTT.

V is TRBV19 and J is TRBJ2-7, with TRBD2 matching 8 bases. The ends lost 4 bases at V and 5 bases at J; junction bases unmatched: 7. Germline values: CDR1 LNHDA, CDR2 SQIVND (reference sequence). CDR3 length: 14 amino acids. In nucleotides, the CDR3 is TGTGCCAGTAGTACGGGACTAGTTTCGGACGAGCAGTACTTC. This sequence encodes CASSTGLVSDEQYF. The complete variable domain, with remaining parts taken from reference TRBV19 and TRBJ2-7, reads DGGITQSPKYLFRKEGQNVTLSCEQNLNHDAMYWYRQDPGQGLRLIYYSQIVNDFQKGDIAEGYSVSREKKESFPLTVTSAQKNPTAFYLCASSTGLVSDEQYFGPGTRLTVT.

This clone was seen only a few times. The CDR3 loop reads CSVETSGRAGRFF. The CDR3 bases are TGCAGCGTTGAGACTAGCGGGAGGGCCGGTAGGTTCTTC. The chain uses TRBV29-1 and TRBJ2-1; 14 nucleotides match TRBD2. There are 13 residues in the CDR3. V lost 3 bases and J lost 15; bases outside the gene matches: 7. Per germline, CDR1 SQVTM and CDR2 ANQGSEA.

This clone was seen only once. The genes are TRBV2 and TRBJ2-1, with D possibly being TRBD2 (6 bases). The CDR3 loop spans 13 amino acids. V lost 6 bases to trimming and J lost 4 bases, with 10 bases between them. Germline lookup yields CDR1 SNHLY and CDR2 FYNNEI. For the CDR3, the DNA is TGTGCCAGCAGGGACGGGAGTTACAATGAGCAGTTCTTC. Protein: CASRDGSYNEQFF.

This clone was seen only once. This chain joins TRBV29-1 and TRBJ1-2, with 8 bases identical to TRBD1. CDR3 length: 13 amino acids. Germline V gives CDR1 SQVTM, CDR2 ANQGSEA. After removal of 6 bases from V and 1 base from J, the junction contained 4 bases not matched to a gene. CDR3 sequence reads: CSVRTGSNYGYTF. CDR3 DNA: TGCAGCGTCCGGACAGGGAGTAACTATGGCTACACCTTC.

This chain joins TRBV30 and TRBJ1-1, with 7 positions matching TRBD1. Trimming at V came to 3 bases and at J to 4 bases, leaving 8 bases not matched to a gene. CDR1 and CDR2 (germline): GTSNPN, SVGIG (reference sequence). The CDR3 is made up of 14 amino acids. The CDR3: CAWRGQALGTEAFF. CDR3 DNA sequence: TGTGCCTGGAGAGGACAGGCTTTGGGCACTGAAGCTTTCTTT.

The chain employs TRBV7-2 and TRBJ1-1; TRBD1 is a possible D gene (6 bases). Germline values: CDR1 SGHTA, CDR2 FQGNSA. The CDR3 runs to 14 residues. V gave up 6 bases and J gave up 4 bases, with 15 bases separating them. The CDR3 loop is CASSPGVWGTEAFF. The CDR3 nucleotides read TGTGCCAGCAGTCCAGGGGTCTGGGGCACTGAAGCTTTCTTT.

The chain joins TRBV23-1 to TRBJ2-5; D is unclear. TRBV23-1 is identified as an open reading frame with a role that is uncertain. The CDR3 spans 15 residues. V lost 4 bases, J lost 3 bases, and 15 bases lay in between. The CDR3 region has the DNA TGCGCCAGCAGTCCTACGGAGCCTTTAGAAGAGACCCAGTACTTC. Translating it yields CASSPTEPLEETQYF.

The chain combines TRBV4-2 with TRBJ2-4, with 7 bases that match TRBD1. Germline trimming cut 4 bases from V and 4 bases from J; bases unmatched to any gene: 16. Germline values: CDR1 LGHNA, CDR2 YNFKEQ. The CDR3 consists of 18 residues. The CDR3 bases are TGTGCCAGCAGCCCCGTCGGCGAGGGGGCAGGAATTAAAAACATTCAGTACTTC. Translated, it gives CASSPVGEGAGIKNIQYF.

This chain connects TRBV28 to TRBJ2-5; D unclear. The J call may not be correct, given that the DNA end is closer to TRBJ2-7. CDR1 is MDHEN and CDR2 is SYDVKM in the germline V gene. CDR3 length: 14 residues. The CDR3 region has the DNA TGTGCCAGCAGTTTACTGGAGAGCTCCTACGAGCAGTACTTC. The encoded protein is CASSLLESSYEQYF.